A single sample is the source of the 27 T cell receptor beta chains below, sequenced in a study of blood T cells in healthy people across ages. Primers used in a second PCR of about 7 to 12 cycles were a sample-barcoded 5' primer and a J-beta primer mix. TCRdb analysed the 5' RACE reads with MiXCR anew, one entry per CDR3 protein. The sample records approximately 1.5 million distinct CDR3 sequences, about 35% being singletons. Sequenced material: blood. All receptors come from a woman aged 25-40 years in good health.

With regard to this clonotype: The junction does not match germline at one end; this may be a read error. The chain joins TRBV20-1 to TRBJ2-7, with 9 bases lining up with TRBD2. The CDR3 totals 17 residues. The germline V gene encodes CDR1 DFQATT and CDR2 SNEGSKA (reference sequence). The chain's CDR3 is CSARDYYRGGASHEQYF. The DNA of the CDR3 is TGCAGTGCTAGAGATTACTATCGCGGGGGGGCCTCCCACGAGCAGTACTTC.

The chain has TRBV18 and TRBJ1-1; D unresolved. Germline CDR1 is KGHSH and CDR2 is LQKENI. CDR3 size: 13 residues. Trimming left V 5 bases short and J 0 bases short, with 7 bases between. In DNA form, the CDR3 reads TGTGCCAGCTCAGAGGATATGAACACTGAAGCTTTCTTT. This gives the protein CASSEDMNTEAFF.

V and J are TRBV5-1 and TRBJ2-7; TRBD1 matches 9 bases. The CDR3 is 17 amino acids. V shed 3 bases and J 3 bases; nucleotides not matched to a gene: 13. Germline values: CDR1 SGHRS, CDR2 YFSETQ. The CDR3 nucleotides are TGCGCCAGCAGCTCGGGACAGGGAGTCTTCGCTGTCTACGAGCAGTACTTC. Translating gives CASSSGQGVFAVYEQYF.

This chain uses TRBV20-1 with TRBJ1-2, with D unresolved. The V end was cut by 3 bases, the J end by 1 base, with 9 bases between. In germline, CDR1 is DFQATT, CDR2 SNEGSKA (reference sequence). This CDR3 region has 13 residues. CDR3 sequence: CSARSRLNYGYTF. The CDR3 bases are TGCAGTGCTAGGAGCAGACTTAACTATGGCTACACCTTC.

This clonotype was found a few times. The chain couples TRBV20-1 to TRBJ2-1; 7 positions match TRBD2. Germline trimming cut 5 bases from V and 5 bases from J; bases unmatched to any gene: 9. CDR1 and CDR2 (germline): DFQATT, SNEGSKA (reference sequence). This CDR3 comprises 14 residues. The CDR3 loop is CSAAPPGGDNEQFF. The DNA of the CDR3 is TGCAGTGCTGCCCCCCCGGGGGGAGACAATGAGCAGTTCTTC.

This clonotype was seen a few times. This chain joins TRBV12-3 or TRBV12-4 and TRBJ1-6, with unresolved D. CDR3 length: 15 residues. Trimming cost V 7 bases and J 4 bases, with 14 bases left between them. CDR3 protein: CASTPGEVYNSPLHF. The CDR3, as DNA: TGTGCCAGCACTCCTGGGGAGGTTTATAATTCACCCCTCCACTTT.

V usage is TRBV20-1 and J usage is TRBJ2-5, with D perhaps assigned TRBD1 or TRBD2 (5 bases each). V dropped 2 bases and J dropped 5 bases, with 21 bases sitting between them. From germline, CDR1 is DFQATT and CDR2 SNEGSKA (reference sequence). This CDR3 has 16 amino acids. The CDR3 DNA follows: TGCAGTGCTAGAACGGGGTCGGCAGGGTGGTCCGAGACCCAGTACTTC. Its protein is CSARTGSAGWSETQYF.

The chain uses TRBV11-1 and TRBJ2-1; 14 nucleotides align to TRBD2. Germline loops: CDR1 SGHAT, CDR2 FQDESV (reference sequence). V lost 5 bases to trimming and J lost 9 bases; unmatched junction nucleotides: 9. The CDR3 consists of 16 residues. The CDR3 sequence: CASSPGLAGDRSEQFF. CDR3 in DNA: TGTGCCAGCAGCCCGGGACTAGCGGGAGATAGAAGTGAGCAGTTCTTC.

The chain recombines TRBV12-3 or TRBV12-4 with TRBJ2-2; TRBD2 matches 7 bases. This CDR3 is built from 13 residues. J lost 6 bases, V lost 6 bases, and 4 bases had no gene match. The CDR3 DNA reads as TGTGCCAGCAGCCGTGGGAGGGCCGGGGAGCTGTTTTTT. Translation: CASSRGRAGELFF.

The V gene is TRBV29-1, the J gene TRBJ2-3; 11 nucleotides align to TRBD2. This CDR3 has 17 amino acids. V trimming: 0 bases; J trimming: 4 bases; junction bases outside the gene matches: 9. Germline loops: CDR1 SQVTM, CDR2 ANQGSEA. The CDR3 is CSVEDLAGGWSADTQYF. The CDR3, as DNA: TGCAGCGTTGAAGACCTAGCGGGAGGATGGTCCGCAGATACGCAGTATTTT.

The gene calls are TRBV2 and TRBJ2-5; maybe TRBD2 (5 bases). CDR1 is SNHLY and CDR2 is FYNNEI in the germline V gene. The V gene lost 1 base and the J gene lost 4 bases, with 7 bases spanning the gap. This CDR3 is 13 amino acids long. The CDR3, as DNA: TGTGCCAGCAGTGAAGGGCTAGCAGAGACCCAGTACTTC. The encoded protein is CASSEGLAETQYF.

On this clonotype itself: At one end, the junction sequence differs from germline, possibly due to a read error. This rearrangement joins TRBV7-9 to TRBJ1-2, with D unresolved. This CDR3 has 13 residues. Germline V CDR1 and CDR2: SEHNR, FQNEAQ (reference sequence). In nucleotides, the CDR3 is TGTGCCAGCAGCTTAGGGGTAAACTATGACTACACCTTC. It yields the protein CASSLGVNYDYTF.

This clonotype came up a few times. The chain joins TRBV5-5 to TRBJ1-6, with D unclear. Germline V gives CDR1 SGHKS, CDR2 YYEKEE (reference sequence). V shed 1 base and J shed 4 bases, with 6 bases lying between them. The CDR3 covers 14 residues. The CDR3 nucleotides read TGTGCCAGCAGCTTGTCTGGATATAATTCACCCCTCCACTTT. Its translation is CASSLSGYNSPLHF.

J is TRBJ2-7 and V is TRBV28; 11 bases align to TRBD1. CDR1 MDHEN and CDR2 SYDVKM come from the germline V gene. J lost 5 bases, V lost 2 bases, and 5 bases had no gene match. CDR3 length equals 15 residues. Here the CDR3 DNA reads TGTGCCAGCAGTTTAAGGACAGGGGGCGCACACGAGCAGTACTTC. This gives the protein CASSLRTGGAHEQYF. The whole variable domain, remainder taken from reference TRBV28 and TRBJ2-7, is DVKVTQSSRYLVKRTGEKVFLECVQDMDHENMFWYRQDPGLGLRLIYFSYDVKMKEKGDIPEGYSVSREKKERFSLILESASTNQTSMYLCASSLRTGGAHEQYFGPGTRLTVT.

The V gene is TRBV27, the J gene TRBJ2-5; no clear D gene. The V gene's germline CDR1 is MNHEY and CDR2 SMNVEV (reference sequence). V was trimmed by 5 bases and J by 5 bases, leaving 15 bases between them. CDR3 length: 14 residues. CDR3 nucleotides: TGTGCCAGCAGTCCCTCCGTCATGGACGAGACCCAGTACTTC. It specifies CASSPSVMDETQYF.

This clonotype was found many times. The rearrangement uses TRBV3-1 and TRBJ2-7, with D hard to call. Trimming stripped 5 bases from V and 3 bases from J, with 17 bases between. The germline gives CDR1 LGHDT, CDR2 YNNKEL (reference sequence). The CDR3 runs to 15 residues. The CDR3: CASSSPPHLFYEQYF. The CDR3 DNA follows: TGTGCCAGCAGCTCGCCGCCCCACCTCTTCTACGAGCAGTACTTC.

Turning to this clonotype: A much larger clone lies one base from this, so it may be a read error. V and J are TRBV5-1 and TRBJ2-1; 8 nucleotides agree with TRBD1. J gave up 4 bases and V 5 bases, and 17 bases lay outside the gene matches. The CDR3 loop spans 18 amino acids. CDR1 SGHRS and CDR2 YFSETQ come from the germline V gene. The CDR3 DNA reads as TGCGCCAGCAGTTCGAGACAGGGGTGGACTGGCGAATACAATGAGCAGTTCTTC. Translating gives CASSSRQGWTGEYNEQFF.

This clonotype was recorded only once. This sequence joins TRBV7-3 and TRBJ2-1; no clear D gene. This CDR3 is built from 15 residues. Germline lookup yields CDR1 SGHTA and CDR2 FQGTGA. The V end was cut by 3 bases, the J end by 2 bases, with 11 bases between. The CDR3 protein is CASSFLAKAYNEQFF. CDR3 in DNA: TGTGCCAGCAGCTTTTTAGCAAAGGCCTACAATGAGCAGTTCTTC.

This clonotype was observed a few times. This rearrangement joins TRBV6-2 or TRBV6-3 to TRBJ2-1, with D unresolved. V lost 0 bases and J 7 bases, leaving 22 bases between the germline ends. CDR3 length: 18 residues. Germline CDR1 and CDR2: MNHEY and SVGEGT. CDR3 loop: CASSYSIFAGDGPNEQFF. The CDR3, as DNA: TGTGCCAGCAGTTACTCGATATTCGCAGGAGATGGCCCAAATGAGCAGTTCTTC.

This clonotype was seen once. The chain carries TRBV11-1 and TRBJ1-3, with 8 bases matching TRBD1. Per germline, CDR1 SGHAT and CDR2 FQDESV (reference sequence). V was clipped by 5 bases and J by 8 bases; unmatched bases: 11. The length of the CDR3 is 15 residues. CDR3 coding DNA: TGTGCCAGCAGCGCTCCTACCGGACAGGGATACACCATATATTTT. Protein: CASSAPTGQGYTIYF.

On this clonotype: This could be a read error, since a much larger clone is one nucleotide away. The chain is built from TRBV10-3 and TRBJ2-1; 9 nucleotides match TRBD2. V lost 10 bases and J lost 8; bases outside the gene matches: 18. CDR1 and CDR2 (germline): ENHRY, SYGVKD. The CDR3 consists of 16 residues. CDR3 amino acids: CATSQVSGSLTDEQFF. Here the CDR3 DNA reads TGTGCCACATCTCAGGTTAGCGGGAGCCTAACGGATGAGCAGTTCTTC.

This chain uses TRBV27 with TRBJ2-1, with 10 nucleotides matching TRBD2. CDR1 is MNHEY, CDR2 SMNVEV, per germline (reference sequence). Germline trimming cut 3 bases from V and 9 bases from J; bases unmatched to any gene: 8. This CDR3 is 15 amino acids long. The CDR3 reads CASSLSGRGDGEQFF. Written as DNA, the CDR3 is TGTGCCAGCAGTTTGAGCGGGAGGGGGGATGGTGAGCAGTTCTTC.

V is TRBV2 and J is TRBJ2-3; TRBD2 aligns across 12 bases. This CDR3 is 16 amino acids long. V was pared by 0 bases and J by 4 bases, with 2 bases of the junction left unmatched. The germline CDR1 and CDR2 sequences are SNHLY and FYNNEI. In DNA form, the CDR3 reads TGTGCCAGCAGTGAAGCGCGACTAGCGGGGGCAGATACGCAGTATTTT. Its protein product is CASSEARLAGADTQYF.

The chain couples TRBV5-1 to TRBJ2-2; D is undetermined. The V end lost 7 bases, the J end lost 3 bases, and 16 bases lay between the germline ends. CDR3 length: 15 residues. Germline CDR1 is SGHRS and CDR2 is YFSETQ. The CDR3 DNA reads as TGCGCCAGCGCTCCGGTATCTGCGGACACCGGGGAGCTGTTTTTT. Residues: CASAPVSADTGELFF.

The chain links TRBV15 to TRBJ2-7; 8 bases align to TRBD2. Germline CDR1 is LNHNV and CDR2 is YYDKDF (reference sequence). This CDR3 has 16 residues. Trimming cost V 0 bases and J 3 bases; bases outside gene matches: 7. In nucleotides, the CDR3 is TGTGCCACCAGCAGAGATCTGTTCCGGGAGGGCTACGAGCAGTACTTC. Translating it yields CATSRDLFREGYEQYF.

The CDR3 DNA follows: TGCGCCAGCAGCGGCCTAACGACGGAGACCCAGTACTTC. Its translation is CASSGLTTETQYF. This chain joins TRBV5-1 and TRBJ2-5; no reliable D call. V lost 4 bases and J lost 5, with 12 bases in between. The germline V gene has CDR1 SGHRS and CDR2 YFSETQ. The CDR3 has 13 residues.

There are a few counts of this clonotype. The chain uses TRBV15 and TRBJ2-7; D gene uncertain. CDR3 length: 13 amino acids. The V and J ends lost 1 base and 5 bases respectively, with 9 bases between them. Germline V gene data show CDR1 as LNHNV and CDR2 as YYDKDF (reference sequence). DNA of the CDR3: TGTGCCACCAGCAGAGCTCGGTATGACGAGCAGTACTTC. Translated: CATSRARYDEQYF.